These 22 T cell receptor beta chains were all obtained from the same sample, sequenced in a study of blood T cells in healthy people across ages. Primed by a sample-barcoded 5' primer and a J-beta primer mix, a second PCR proceeded for about 6 to 12 cycles. TCRdb itself ran the 5' RACE reads through MiXCR, one entry per CDR3 protein. The data contain nearly 800,000 distinct CDR3 sequences, roughly 25% of them singletons. The data also belong to a second study, concerning T cells of mothers and their children.

The specimen was blood. The receptors were sampled from a boy aged 5-17 years in good health.

This clonotype occurred a few times. This CDR3 is CASNGGTGTQYF. In DNA, the CDR3 is TGTGCCAGCAACGGGGGCACGGGGACCCAGTACTTC. The rearrangement joins TRBV6-2 or TRBV6-3 to TRBJ2-5; D may match TRBD1 or TRBD2 (6 bases each). The germline CDR1 and CDR2 sequences are MNHEY and SVGEGT. This CDR3 has 12 residues. V gave up 7 bases and J gave up 7 bases, with 13 bases separating them.

The chain uses TRBV27 and TRBJ1-2; 7 nucleotides line up with TRBD1. The CDR3 loop spans 15 amino acids. J lost 4 bases, V lost 2 bases, and 7 bases had no gene match. Germline loops: CDR1 MNHEY, CDR2 SMNVEV (reference sequence). CDR3 sequence (DNA): TGTGCCAGCAGTTTAGCGACAGGGTTCGGCTATGGCTACACCTTC. Its translation is CASSLATGFGYGYTF.

This clonotype has only a few counts. The chain recombines TRBV3-1 with TRBJ1-2, with 8 bases matching TRBD1. V dropped 6 bases and J dropped 8; count of bases not matched to a gene: 14. This CDR3 has 15 amino acids. Germline CDR1 LGHDT, CDR2 YNNKEL (reference sequence). CDR3 loop: CASRKAGTGTLGYTF. In DNA, the CDR3 is TGTGCCAGCAGGAAGGCCGGGACAGGAACCCTCGGCTACACCTTC.

The chain uses TRBV18 and TRBJ2-1, with D possibly matching TRBD2 (6 bases). The CDR3 is 13 residues long. Trimming left V 8 bases short and J 5 bases short, with 13 bases between. Germline-derived CDR1 and CDR2 are KGHSH and LQKENI. CDR3 bases: TGTGCCAGCATAGCGGACAACAACAATGAGCAGTTCTTC. It translates to CASIADNNNEQFF.

This CDR3 is CAWNPGVTEAFF. CDR3 sequence (DNA): TGTGCCTGGAACCCCGGGGTGACTGAAGCTTTCTTT. This chain connects TRBV30 to TRBJ1-1; no firm D call. Trimming removed 4 bases at V and 5 bases at J, with 11 bases between. The germline gives CDR1 GTSNPN, CDR2 SVGIG (reference sequence). This CDR3 contains 12 residues.

The chain carries TRBV20-1 and TRBJ2-6; D uncertain. The CDR3 length is 15 residues. The germline V gene encodes CDR1 DFQATT and CDR2 SNEGSKA (reference sequence). The V end lost 6 bases, the J end lost 0 bases, and 12 bases lay between the germline ends. This CDR3 is CSAPRVGSGANVLTF. The CDR3 coding sequence is TGCAGTGCCCCGAGAGTAGGCTCTGGGGCCAACGTCCTGACTTTC.

This clonotype appeared a few times. The V and J genes are TRBV10-2 and TRBJ2-3; D is possibly TRBD2 (6 bases). CDR3 length: 15 residues. With 5 bases removed from V and 0 bases from J, the gap between germline ends came to 12 bases. Germline CDR1 reads WSHSY; CDR2 reads SAAADI. The chain's CDR3 is CASSLREASTDTQYF. The CDR3 DNA reads as TGCGCCAGCAGTTTAAGGGAGGCTAGCACAGATACGCAGTATTTT.

This clonotype occurred a few times. The J gene is TRBJ2-1, the V gene TRBV12-3 or TRBV12-4; tentative D call: TRBD1 (7 bases). The V gene lost 6 bases and the J gene lost 8 bases, with 23 bases spanning the gap. The CDR3 length is 16 residues. The CDR3 sequence: CASSLSRAGGGDEQFF. The DNA of the CDR3 is TGTGCCAGCAGCCTCAGCCGGGCAGGGGGAGGTGATGAGCAGTTCTTC.

The CDR3 nucleotides read TGTGCCACCAGCAGAGATATGCGGGGGGCCAATGACGGGCGGTTCTTC. Its translation: CATSRDMRGANDGRFF. V gene TRBV15 combines with J gene TRBJ2-1; 8 positions match TRBD2. The ends lost 0 bases at V and 15 bases at J; junction bases unmatched: 16. The CDR3 is made up of 16 amino acids. Germline CDR1 and CDR2: LNHNV and YYDKDF (reference sequence).

This clonotype was observed a handful of times. The chain links TRBV7-2 to TRBJ1-2; D is uncertain. Germline loops: CDR1 SGHTA, CDR2 FQGNSA. The CDR3 has 15 residues. V was pared by 1 base and J by 7 bases, with 16 bases between. CDR3 nucleotides: TGTGCCAGCAGCTTAGATCAGCCGAGGATTGGTGGCTACACCTTC. It is translated as CASSLDQPRIGGYTF.

At least ten counts were recorded for this clonotype. The J gene is TRBJ1-4, the V gene TRBV12-3 or TRBV12-4; 8 bases fit TRBD1. The trim removed 6 bases at V and 8 bases at J, leaving 23 bases unmatched. The CDR3 length is 19 residues. Here the CDR3 reads CASRPGPDRVGYTGEKLFF. CDR3 in DNA: TGTGCCAGCAGGCCAGGCCCGGACAGGGTCGGCTACACGGGGGAAAAACTGTTTTTT.

The chain recombines TRBV4-1 with TRBJ2-2; D gene uncertain. Germline lookup yields CDR1 MGHRA and CDR2 YSYEKL. Trimming shortened V by 5 bases and J by 5 bases, and 12 bases separated the two germline ends. The CDR3 spans 14 residues. CDR3 coding DNA: TGCGCCAGCAGCGGTCTTCACCGAACCGGGGAGCTGTTTTTT. Its protein is CASSGLHRTGELFF.

This clonotype was observed at least ten times. The chain couples TRBV28 to TRBJ2-7; D remains ambiguous. The ends were cut back, 4 bases at V and 4 bases at J, with 5 bases in the middle. CDR1 and CDR2 from the germline V gene are MDHEN and SYDVKM. This CDR3 is 11 amino acids long. CDR3 DNA: TGTGCCAGCAGTTACTTGTACGAGCAGTACTTC. This translates into CASSYLYEQYF. The variable domain in full, with the rest retrieved from reference TRBV28 and TRBJ2-7, is DVKVTQSSRYLVKRTGEKVFLECVQDMDHENMFWYRQDPGLGLRLIYFSYDVKMKEKGDIPEGYSVSREKKERFSLILESASTNQTSMYLCASSYLYEQYFGPGTRLTVT.

This clonotype has only a few counts. The chain recombines TRBV4-2 with TRBJ2-3; TRBD2 agrees at 8 bases. V shed 0 bases and J 5 bases; nucleotides not matched to a gene: 7. The germline V gene encodes CDR1 LGHNA and CDR2 YNFKEQ. CDR3 size: 16 residues. CDR3 sequence reads: CASSQDVSSGIDTQYF. The CDR3, as DNA: TGTGCCAGCAGCCAAGATGTCAGTAGCGGGATAGATACGCAGTATTTT.

This clonotype was counted only a few times. This chain links TRBV20-1 with TRBJ2-1, with no clear D. The ends were cut back, 4 bases at V and 4 bases at J, with 8 bases in the middle. The CDR3 has 12 residues. Germline CDR1 DFQATT, CDR2 SNEGSKA (reference sequence). CDR3 bases: TGCAGTGCTACGGACCATTACAATGAGCAGTTCTTC. This sequence encodes CSATDHYNEQFF.

This chain connects TRBV19 to TRBJ2-4; TRBD2 is a possible D gene (5 bases). Trimming removed 9 bases at V and 9 bases at J, with 12 bases between. The V gene's germline CDR1 is LNHDA and CDR2 SQIVND (reference sequence). This CDR3 comprises 11 residues. CDR3 DNA: TGTGCCAGCGCAACGGAGGCCATTCAGTACTTC. Protein product: CASATEAIQYF.

The genes are TRBV4-3 and TRBJ2-5; the match to TRBD2 covers 9 bases. The CDR3 has 17 amino acids. Trimming removed 2 bases from V and 1 base from J; junction bases left unmatched: 8. Germline V CDR1 and CDR2: LGHNA, YSLEER. The CDR3 DNA follows: TGCGCCAGCAGCCAAAATAGGCTAGCGGGGATCCAAGAGACCCAGTACTTC. Residues: CASSQNRLAGIQETQYF.

This clonotype was counted between two and nine times. V and J are TRBV7-9 and TRBJ1-2; no firm D call. The V end lost 1 base, the J end lost 5 bases, and 11 bases lay between the germline ends. This CDR3 spans 14 amino acids. Germline CDR1 is SEHNR and CDR2 is FQNEAQ (reference sequence). CDR3 protein: CASSLVSQLYGYTF. The CDR3 coding sequence is TGTGCCAGCAGCTTAGTGAGTCAGCTATATGGCTACACCTTC.

This chain links TRBV5-1 with TRBJ2-1; 14 bases agree with TRBD2. Germline lookup yields CDR1 SGHRS and CDR2 YFSETQ. The CDR3 has 17 residues. V shed 3 bases, J shed 8 bases, and the junction held 10 bases outside the gene matches. CDR3 amino acids: CASSSIQTSGRVDEQFF. CDR3 nucleotides: TGCGCCAGCAGCTCCATCCAGACTAGCGGGAGGGTCGATGAGCAGTTCTTC.

For the CDR3, the DNA is TGTGCCAGTAGTCTTTTGTTCACCTACGAGCAGTACTTC. This sequence encodes CASSLLFTYEQYF. This sequence joins TRBV19 and TRBJ2-7; D remains ambiguous. CDR3 length: 13 amino acids. Between the trimmed V and J ends, which lost 5 bases and 2 bases, there was a span of 10 bases. Germline loops: CDR1 LNHDA, CDR2 SQIVND (reference sequence).

This clonotype has more than one count but fewer than ten. V is TRBV29-1 and J is TRBJ2-7; no firm D call. The CDR3 sequence is 12 residues long. V lost 3 bases, J lost 2 bases, and 8 bases lay in between. The germline CDR1 and CDR2 sequences are SQVTM and ANQGSEA. The CDR3 is CSVENSAYEQYF. CDR3 bases: TGCAGCGTTGAGAACTCAGCCTACGAGCAGTACTTC.

This clonotype was seen only once. The chain employs TRBV5-1 and TRBJ2-7, with a tentative D call TRBD2 (6 bases). Trimming removed 4 bases from V and 6 bases from J, with 11 bases in between. The CDR3 runs 12 residues. Germline V gene lookup returns CDR1 SGHRS and CDR2 YFSETQ. The CDR3 bases are TGCGCCAGCAGCCCGGGACTTTCCGAGCAGTACTTC. As protein: CASSPGLSEQYF.